This T cell receptor (beta chain) came from a study of OX40 agonist ivuxolimab in advanced cancers. Study-wide results and caveats: The CD4+ and CD8+ T cells in the blood had expanded clonally by week 6 at 0.1 to 3.0 mg/kg.

Comments on this clone: As yet, its antigen is unknown.

Germline V gene lookup returns CDR1 SGDLS and CDR2 YYNGEE. This CDR3 has 16 amino acids. The V end lost 0 bases, the J end lost 7 bases, and 17 bases lay between the germline ends. Method: immunoSEQ multiplex PCR; TCRdb's copy keeps in-frame clones and lacks some. The data show roughly 90,000 clones, with around nine tenths seen just once and roughly 1.5% held by the top ten. This specimen was CD4+ or CD8+ T cells sorted from blood, taken in a trial of the OX40 agonist ivuxolimab. The clonotype was recovered from an adult with an advanced solid tumor such as melanoma, head and neck, liver or kidney cancer. The chain recombines TRBV9 with TRBJ1-5; D may be TRBD1 (5 bases). The DNA of the CDR3 is TGTGCCAGCAGCGTAGTGGGTCAGGGTAAATACCAGCCCCAGCATTTT. Translated, it gives CASSVVGQGKYQPQHF.